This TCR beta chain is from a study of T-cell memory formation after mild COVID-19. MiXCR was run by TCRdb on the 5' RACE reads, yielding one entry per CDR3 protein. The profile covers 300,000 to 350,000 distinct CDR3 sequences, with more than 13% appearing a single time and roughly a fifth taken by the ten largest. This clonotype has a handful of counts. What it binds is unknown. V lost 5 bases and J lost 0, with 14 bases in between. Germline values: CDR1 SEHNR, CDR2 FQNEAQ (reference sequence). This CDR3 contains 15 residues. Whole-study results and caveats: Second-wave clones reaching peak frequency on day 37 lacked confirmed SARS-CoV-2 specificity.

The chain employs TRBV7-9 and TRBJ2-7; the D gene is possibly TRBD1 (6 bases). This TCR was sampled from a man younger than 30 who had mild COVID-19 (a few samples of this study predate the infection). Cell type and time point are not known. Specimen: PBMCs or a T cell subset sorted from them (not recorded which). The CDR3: CASSDGTSRSYEQYF. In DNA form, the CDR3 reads TGTGCCAGCAGCGACGGGACATCTCGCTCCTACGAGCAGTACTTC.